This T cell receptor beta chain comes out of a study of cytomegalovirus exposure and HLA in healthy donors. In the study overall: Researchers previously reported finding fewer than 140 million unique TCR beta sequences from about 200 million T cells. Broader study findings: CMV antigen specificity of a few CMV-associated chains was confirmed in vitro. TCR beta chains associated with HLA were, in a later analysis, more clonally expanded than equally common others.

Germline CDR1 reads KGHSH; CDR2 reads LQKENI. V dropped 3 bases and J dropped 2 bases, with 14 bases sitting between them. The CDR3 runs to 15 residues. PCR amplification relied on 60 Vbeta primers (plus 13 Jbeta primers). Sequenced by immunoSEQ multiplex PCR; TCRdb stores in-frame clones only, minus some. The repertoire consists of about 150,000 clones, with over 75% occurring once and the leading ten covering under 1.5%. The sample holds one count of this clone. Its antigen is unidentified. Material for sequencing was PBMCs. This receptor was taken from a man aged 45-60 years in good health and CMV-seropositive. The chain is built from TRBV18 and TRBJ2-7; possibly TRBD2 for D (5 bases). The CDR3 DNA sequence: TGTGCCAGCTCACCGACACAGAACGGGGCCTACGAGCAGTACTTC. Residues: CASSPTQNGAYEQYF.